This TCR beta chain was recovered during a study of T cell repertoires in cytomegalovirus infection. Study context: Public TCR beta signatures provided an indication of both CMV infection and a matching HLA type.

Study-wide points: CMV-specific HLA-C-restricted TCR beta clonotypes dominated the ex vivo response.

The germline V gene encodes CDR1 ENHRY and CDR2 SYGVKD. This CDR3 spans 14 amino acids. This clonotype appeared once. Its antigen is currently unknown. Its ends do not fully match the called genes, so a read error is possible. MiXCR was run by TCRdb on the reads, yielding one entry per CDR3 protein. The table shows around 570,000 distinct CDR3 sequences, with 40% occurring only once. The chain is built from TRBV10-3 and TRBJ1-3; D ambiguous. The material was cultured PBMCs, obtained from culture after CMV antigen stimulation. This TCR derives from a human donor in good health (CMV status not recorded). Some clones in this sample may be carry-over from other donors' samples. CDR3 protein: CAIREGYSGNTIYF. CDR3 coding DNA: TGTGCCATCCGTGAGGGTTACTCTGGAAACACCATATATTTT.